These 12 T cell receptor beta chains were all obtained from the same sample, sequenced in a study of blood T cell repertoires in COVID-19. Profiled with immunoSEQ multiplex PCR; TCRdb holds only in-frame clones, not every one. The profile shows about 49,000 clones, 80% to 90% of them singletons. Source material: peripheral blood. These receptors were collected from a man at least 80 years old with acute or convalescent COVID-19.

The CDR3 DNA follows: TGTGCCAGCAGCCCGAGGACAGGTCGGACCTATGGCTACACCTTC. This sequence encodes CASSPRTGRTYGYTF. The rearrangement uses TRBV3-1 (or the pseudogene TRBV3-2) and TRBJ1-2, with 7 nucleotides matching TRBD1. J lost 4 bases, V lost 4 bases, and 9 bases had no gene match. Germline V lookup: CDR1 LGHDT, CDR2 YNNKEL (reference sequence). The length of the CDR3 is 15 residues.

The chain employs TRBV2 and TRBJ1-2; D may be TRBD1 (5 bases). The V gene lost 6 bases and the J gene lost 5 bases, with 13 bases spanning the gap. Germline CDR1 and CDR2: SNHLY and FYNNEI. This CDR3 is 13 amino acids long. As DNA, the CDR3 is TGTGCCAGCAGCGCCGACAGCACATATGGCTACACCTTC. Its protein product is CASSADSTYGYTF.

This clone was seen just once. The chain carries TRBV5-1 and TRBJ1-3; D not certain. Per germline, CDR1 SGHRS and CDR2 YFSETQ. V was clipped by 1 base and J by 2 bases, with 10 bases between them. The CDR3 is made up of 15 amino acids. As DNA, the CDR3 is TGCGCCAGCAGCTTGTCCACCGGGGCTGGAAACACCATATATTTT. It encodes CASSLSTGAGNTIYF.

This chain joins TRBV3-1 (or the pseudogene TRBV3-2) and TRBJ1-6; D perhaps matches TRBD1 (5 bases). The CDR3 is 15 amino acids. Trimming shortened V by 0 bases and J by 10 bases, and 13 bases separated the two germline ends. Per the germline V gene, CDR1 is LGHDT and CDR2 is YNNKEL (reference sequence). The CDR3 region is CASSQDLQGTSPLHF. In nucleotides, the CDR3 is TGTGCCAGCAGCCAAGATCTGCAGGGAACGTCACCCCTCCACTTT.

V and J are TRBV18 and TRBJ2-7; 9 bases map to TRBD1. Germline CDR1 KGHSH, CDR2 LQKENI. After removal of 1 base from V and 5 bases from J, the junction contained 6 bases not matched to a gene. CDR3 length: 15 residues. CDR3 DNA: TGTGCCAGCTCACCACAACAGGGGGCGCGGGACGAGCAGTACTTC. Its protein product is CASSPQQGARDEQYF.

The gene calls are TRBV5-1 and TRBJ1-3; a weak D match, TRBD1 (5 bases). CDR3 size: 15 residues. Germline CDR1 SGHRS, CDR2 YFSETQ. Trimming took 1 base from V and 3 from J, leaving 11 bases between them. DNA for the CDR3: TGCGCCAGCAGCTTGTCTGGGGCGCATGGAAACACCATATATTTT. Translating gives CASSLSGAHGNTIYF.

The genes are TRBV5-8 and TRBJ1-5; no clear D. V gave up 1 base and J gave up 7 bases, with 12 bases separating them. Looked up from germline, CDR1 is SGHTS and CDR2 is YDEGEE. The CDR3 sequence is 14 residues long. CDR3 in amino acids: CASSLLEGRQPQHF. The CDR3 nucleotides are TGTGCCAGCAGCTTGCTGGAGGGCCGCCAGCCCCAGCATTTT.

The chain recombines TRBV7-6 with TRBJ1-3; TRBD1 is a possible D gene (6 bases). V dropped 5 bases and J dropped 0 bases, with 17 bases sitting between them. CDR1 is SGHVS, CDR2 FNYEAQ, per germline. This CDR3 is built from 17 residues. In nucleotides, the CDR3 is TGTGCCAGCAGCCCGAGACAGGTCGGTCTCTCTGGAAACACCATATATTTT. This codes for CASSPRQVGLSGNTIYF.

The gene calls are TRBV7-9 and TRBJ1-5; D gene unclear. This CDR3 is built from 13 residues. The V and J ends lost 1 base and 6 bases respectively, with 7 bases between them. Germline loops: CDR1 SEHNR, CDR2 FQNEAQ (reference sequence). The CDR3, as DNA: TGTGCCAGCAGCTTAGATGAGGGTCAGCCCCAGCATTTT. Protein sequence: CASSLDEGQPQHF.

Here the CDR3 DNA reads TGCGCCAGCCACCCACGGGGGGTTTACGAGCAGTACTTC. It is translated as CASHPRGVYEQYF. The chain combines TRBV10-2 with TRBJ2-7; 7 bases map to TRBD2. CDR1 and CDR2 from the germline V gene are WSHSY and SAAADI. J lost 4 bases, V lost 8 bases, and 8 bases had no gene match. This CDR3 spans 13 amino acids.

The chain carries TRBV2 and TRBJ1-4, with D possibly being TRBD1 (5 bases). V was pared by 4 bases and J by 14 bases, with 14 bases between. Per germline, CDR1 SNHLY and CDR2 FYNNEI. CDR3 length: 12 residues. CDR3 nucleotides: TGTGCCAGCAGTGCGGGGGTTAGTTTCCTGTTTTTT. It yields the protein CASSAGVSFLFF.

The chain combines TRBV27 with TRBJ2-2; 7 bases fit TRBD1. Germline V gene sequence: CDR1 MNHEY, CDR2 SMNVEV (reference sequence). The V segment lost 5 bases and the J segment 1 base; nucleotides outside the gene matches: 10. The CDR3 has 17 amino acids. CDR3 in amino acids: CASSKSIRQGNTGELFF. The CDR3, as DNA: TGTGCCAGCAGTAAAAGCATCAGACAGGGGAACACCGGGGAGCTGTTTTTT.